This T cell receptor beta chain was observed in a study of T cells after yellow fever vaccination. Study-level background: Preparing low-cell-number fractions relied on SMART-Seq v4 Ultra Low Input. The study, taken as a whole, reports: Few clonotypes appeared in both CD4 and CD8 compartments. Booster samples showed a return of most primary-vaccination clones (roughly 96% CD4, approximately 85% CD8).

Trimming took 11 bases from V and 5 from J; bases not matched to a gene: 5. The CDR3 is 14 amino acids. Per germline, CDR1 SEHNR and CDR2 FQNEAQ (reference sequence). This clonotype was found a few times. Antigen: not known. By 5'RACE template switching, TCR cDNA was produced, with a universal primer site and UMIs added in the process. TCRdb fed the 5' RACE reads into MiXCR, producing one record per CDR3 protein. This sample has 450,000 to 600,000 distinct CDR3 sequences, with roughly 17% found just once. This sequence was found in a man between 18 and 29 years old who received the YFV17D yellow fever vaccine. The chain links TRBV7-9 to TRBJ2-1; 14 bases are shared with TRBD2. This specimen consisted of PBMCs, obtained 4 to 6 days after the first yellow fever vaccination. The CDR3 DNA reads as TGTGCCGGAAGGACTAGCGGGGGGCACAATGAGCAGTTCTTC. Translating gives CAGRTSGGHNEQFF.